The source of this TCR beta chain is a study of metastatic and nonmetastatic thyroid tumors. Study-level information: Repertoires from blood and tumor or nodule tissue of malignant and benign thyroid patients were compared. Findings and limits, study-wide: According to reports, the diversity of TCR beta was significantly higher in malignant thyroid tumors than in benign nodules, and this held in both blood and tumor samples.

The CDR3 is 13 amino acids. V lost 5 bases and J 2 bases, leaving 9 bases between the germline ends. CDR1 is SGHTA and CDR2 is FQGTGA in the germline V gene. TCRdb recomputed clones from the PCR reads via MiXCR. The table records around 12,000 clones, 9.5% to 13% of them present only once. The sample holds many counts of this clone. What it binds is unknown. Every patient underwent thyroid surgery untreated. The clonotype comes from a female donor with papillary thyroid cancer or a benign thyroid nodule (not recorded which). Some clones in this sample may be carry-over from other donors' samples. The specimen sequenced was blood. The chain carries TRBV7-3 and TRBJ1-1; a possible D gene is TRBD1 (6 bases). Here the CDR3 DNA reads TGTGCCAGCAGCGCACAGGGAAACACTGAAGCTTTCTTT. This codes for CASSAQGNTEAFF.